A selection of T cell receptor beta chains follows, all from one sample in a study of blood T cell repertoires in COVID-19. Produced via immunoSEQ multiplex PCR; TCRdb's table is partial and in-frame only. The sample includes some 200,000 clones, about nine tenths of them seen just once. The sequencing input was PBMCs or T cells enriched from blood (not recorded which). These receptor sequences come from a woman aged 30 to 39 who had recovered from COVID-19. Both conserved end residues are part of each CDR3. Fields, in order: CDR3 protein, D gene, J gene, V gene. The D gene is left open where the match is weak.

cdr3_aa: CASSGGQGGSYGYTF
d_call: TRBD1
j_call: TRBJ1-2
v_call: TRBV2

cdr3_aa: CASSSAGTRLETQYF
d_call: TRBD2
j_call: TRBJ2-5
v_call: TRBV9

cdr3_aa: CASSLTGTGGSYEQYF
d_call: TRBD1
j_call: TRBJ2-7
v_call: TRBV7-2

cdr3_aa: CASSLWQGENTEAFF
d_call: TRBD1
j_call: TRBJ1-1
v_call: TRBV11-1

cdr3_aa: CASSYGLAGGDNEQFF
d_call: TRBD2
j_call: TRBJ2-1
v_call: TRBV11-3

cdr3_aa: CASSLGLAQNEQYF
d_call: TRBD2
j_call: TRBJ2-7
v_call: TRBV7-2

cdr3_aa: CASSQDVRTGAFETQYF
d_call: TRBD1
j_call: TRBJ2-5
v_call: TRBV3-1/TRBV3-2

cdr3_aa: CASSFGVAGGADTQYF
d_call: TRBD2
j_call: TRBJ2-3
v_call: TRBV13

cdr3_aa: CASSLDPTDQETQYF
d_call: -
j_call: TRBJ2-5
v_call: TRBV7-6

cdr3_aa: CASSVQSYEQYF
d_call: -
j_call: TRBJ2-7
v_call: TRBV2

cdr3_aa: CASKRGSNEKLFF
d_call: -
j_call: TRBJ1-4
v_call: TRBV6-5

cdr3_aa: CASSVTSGGATDTQYF
d_call: TRBD2
j_call: TRBJ2-3
v_call: TRBV6-4

cdr3_aa: CASRPGGTGRDEQYF
d_call: TRBD2
j_call: TRBJ2-7
v_call: TRBV6-5

cdr3_aa: CASSQRGLGMNEKLFF
d_call: TRBD1
j_call: TRBJ1-4
v_call: TRBV4-2

cdr3_aa: CASSTLTVGGELFF
d_call: -
j_call: TRBJ2-2
v_call: TRBV6-5

cdr3_aa: CASSDLGGSNEQFF
d_call: TRBD2
j_call: TRBJ2-1
v_call: TRBV9

cdr3_aa: CASSRDQGASNTEAFF
d_call: TRBD1
j_call: TRBJ1-1
v_call: TRBV5-4

cdr3_aa: CATSRDPSGRAGDTQYF
d_call: TRBD2
j_call: TRBJ2-3
v_call: TRBV15

cdr3_aa: CASSHKTGTYEQYF
d_call: TRBD1
j_call: TRBJ2-7
v_call: TRBV3-1/TRBV3-2

cdr3_aa: CASSPGQANTEAFF
d_call: TRBD1
j_call: TRBJ1-1
v_call: TRBV7-2

cdr3_aa: CASSLGQEGEPQHF
d_call: -
j_call: TRBJ1-5
v_call: TRBV5-1

cdr3_aa: CASSREVGLNTEAFF
d_call: -
j_call: TRBJ1-1
v_call: TRBV6-5

cdr3_aa: CASSLVTSGEYEQYF
d_call: TRBD2
j_call: TRBJ2-7
v_call: TRBV7-6

cdr3_aa: CASSQEYQVGDTEAFF
d_call: -
j_call: TRBJ1-1
v_call: TRBV3-1/TRBV3-2

cdr3_aa: CASSTRGIGEKLFF
d_call: -
j_call: TRBJ1-4
v_call: TRBV5-1

cdr3_aa: CASSGTGIISYEQYF
d_call: TRBD1
j_call: TRBJ2-7
v_call: TRBV2

cdr3_aa: CASTRTGMVVNTEAFF
d_call: TRBD1
j_call: TRBJ1-1
v_call: TRBV5-1

cdr3_aa: CASTPANYGYTF
d_call: -
j_call: TRBJ1-2
v_call: TRBV7-2

cdr3_aa: CASRGQGAFTGELFF
d_call: TRBD1
j_call: TRBJ2-2
v_call: TRBV5-1

cdr3_aa: CASSEVLGGTGELFF
d_call: -
j_call: TRBJ2-2
v_call: TRBV2

cdr3_aa: CASTLGGNQPQHF
d_call: -
j_call: TRBJ1-5
v_call: TRBV12-3/TRBV12-4

cdr3_aa: CASSYEGGIGEQYF
d_call: -
j_call: TRBJ2-7
v_call: TRBV6-5

cdr3_aa: CASSQNTGGGFRYGYTF
d_call: TRBD1
j_call: TRBJ1-2
v_call: TRBV4-3

cdr3_aa: CARLFGQANTGELFF
d_call: TRBD1
j_call: TRBJ2-2
v_call: TRBV3-1/TRBV3-2

cdr3_aa: CASSPGGRKLFF
d_call: -
j_call: TRBJ1-4
v_call: TRBV11-3

cdr3_aa: CSGGDRVGEQYF
d_call: TRBD1
j_call: TRBJ2-7
v_call: TRBV29-1

cdr3_aa: CATHRGQTVGYTF
d_call: TRBD1
j_call: TRBJ1-2
v_call: TRBV6-5

cdr3_aa: CASSPGSRELFF
d_call: -
j_call: TRBJ2-2
v_call: TRBV12-3/TRBV12-4

cdr3_aa: CAWSRQGNQPQHF
d_call: TRBD1
j_call: TRBJ1-5
v_call: TRBV30

cdr3_aa: CASSIGGQGSAFF
d_call: TRBD1
j_call: TRBJ1-1
v_call: TRBV19